The rows below give T cell receptor beta chains drawn from one sample of a study of type 1 and type 2 diabetes patients. MiXCR was run by TCRdb on the multiplex PCR reads, yielding one entry per CDR3 protein. The sample consists of 250,000 to 300,000 distinct CDR3 sequences, around 47% of them appearing once. Sequencing was done on a sample of peripheral blood mononuclear cells (PBMCs). The receptor set was obtained from a man between 18 and 35 years old with type 2 diabetes. CDR3s include the opening cysteine and the closing phenylalanine or tryptophan. The D gene is left open where the match is weak. The size entry is marked missing in some rows and otherwise reads once, few, many or a size class.

d_call	j_call	clone_size	v_call	cdr3_nt	cdr3_aa
TRBD1	TRBJ1-3	NA	TRBV12-3/TRBV12-4	TGTGCCAGCAGTTTGGAGGGGGCTCTAGACACCATATATTTT	CASSLEGALDTIYF
NA	TRBJ2-7	NA	TRBV7-6	TGTGCCAGCAGCCCCGGCCTCGGGGCGCGAGCGGGCGAGCAGTACTTC	CASSPGLGARAGEQYF
NA	TRBJ1-2	few	TRBV7-8	TGTGCCAGCAGCTTAGCGTTTTTCGCAGTCGAACCTCCTGCTCACTCTGGCTACACCTTC	CASSLAFFAVEPPAHSGYTF
TRBD1	TRBJ2-4	once	TRBV6-6	TGTGCCAGCAGTACCCAGGGGGCCCTAGCCAAAAACATTCGGTACTTC	CASSTQGALAKNIRYF
TRBD2	TRBJ2-7	few	TRBV2	TGTGCCAGCATGGGGCGGGAGACCTACGAGCAGTACTTC	CASMGRETYEQYF
TRBD1	TRBJ1-2	NA	TRBV6-4	TGTGCCAGCAGGGTCGGGACAGGGAAGACTAACTATGGCTACACCTTC	CASRVGTGKTNYGYTF
NA	TRBJ2-1	few	TRBV6-5	TGTGCCAGCAGTCCTTATAGGCCCCCCAATGAGCAGTTCTTC	CASSPYRPPNEQFF
NA	TRBJ1-6	NA	TRBV7-3	TGTGCCAGCAGCCTACCCGTGGGTCTAAATTCACCCCTCCACTTT	CASSLPVGLNSPLHF
TRBD1	TRBJ1-5	NA	TRBV12-3/TRBV12-4	TGTGCCAGCAGTCTCGGACAGGTAAATAGCAATCAGCCCCAGCATTTT	CASSLGQVNSNQPQHF
NA	TRBJ2-3	NA	TRBV27	TGTGCCAGCAGTTTATCGGGGCAGCCTAGCACAGATACGCAGTATTTT	CASSLSGQPSTDTQYF
NA	TRBJ1-2	few	TRBV30	TGTGCCTGGATGAAACTCAGTGATGGCTACACCTTC	CAWMKLSDGYTF
NA	TRBJ2-7	many	TRBV14	TGTGCCAGCAGCCCGGGCCTCTACGAGCAGTACTTC	CASSPGLYEQYF
NA	TRBJ2-5	few	TRBV20-1	TGCAGTGCTAGAGCCCTGGGCCAAGAGACCCAGTACTTC	CSARALGQETQYF
TRBD1	TRBJ1-2	few	TRBV5-1	TGCGCCAGCAGCGTGGGACAGGTTGGCTACACCTTC	CASSVGQVGYTF
NA	TRBJ1-5	once	TRBV12-3/TRBV12-4	TGTGCCAGCAGCTTGGATTTCGGGGGGGATCAGCCCCAGCATTTT	CASSLDFGGDQPQHF
NA	TRBJ1-1	NA	TRBV2	TGTGCCAGCAGCCTTACAGGAGTTGGCACTGAAGCTTTCTTT	CASSLTGVGTEAFF
NA	TRBJ2-1	NA	TRBV27	TGTGCCAGCAGTCAAGCTTTCGGAGGGGCGTACAATGAGCAGTTCTTC	CASSQAFGGAYNEQFF
TRBD1	TRBJ2-7	once	TRBV25-1	TGTGCCAGCAGTGACGGGGACAGGGGGTCCTACGAGCAGTACTTC	CASSDGDRGSYEQYF
TRBD2	TRBJ2-7	NA	TRBV30	TGTGCCTGGAGTGCCTATCATAGCGGGAGGAGTGAGCAGTACTTC	CAWSAYHSGRSEQYF
TRBD1	TRBJ1-4	NA	TRBV12-3/TRBV12-4	TGTGCCAGCAGGTCCGGGACAGGGCTGGAAAAACTGTTTTTT	CASRSGTGLEKLFF
NA	TRBJ2-1	NA	TRBV27	TGTGCCAGCAGTTTAACTGCCTTTTCCTACAATGAGCAGTTCTTC	CASSLTAFSYNEQFF
NA	TRBJ2-7	few	TRBV2	TGTGCCAGCAGTGAGGTCCGGGGACCGGCCCACGAGCAGTACTTC	CASSEVRGPAHEQYF
NA	TRBJ1-1	many	TRBV30	TGTGCCTGGAGTAGAAGAGAAGCTTTCTTT	CAWSRREAFF
NA	TRBJ2-5	NA	TRBV7-8	TGTGCCAGCAGCTCGACAGTTTTATCGGCTCAAGAGACCCAGTACTTC	CASSSTVLSAQETQYF
TRBD1	TRBJ1-5	NA	TRBV19	TGTGCCAGTAGTACGACAGGGGTAAGCAATCAGCCCCAGCATTTT	CASSTTGVSNQPQHF
TRBD2	TRBJ2-1	NA	TRBV11-2	TGTGCCAGCAGCCGCGACAGACTAGCGGACCTTTACAATGAGCAGTTCTTC	CASSRDRLADLYNEQFF
NA	TRBJ2-3	NA	TRBV5-1	TGCGCCAGCAGCGCAGGAGGCACAGATACGCAGTATTTT	CASSAGGTDTQYF
NA	TRBJ2-1	NA	TRBV20-1	TGCAGTGCTGGAGGACCGACCGATTACAATGAGCAGTTCTTC	CSAGGPTDYNEQFF
TRBD1	TRBJ1-4	many	TRBV25-1	TGTGCCAGCAGTGAGGGGGGGGGACAGAATGAAAAACTGTTTTTT	CASSEGGGQNEKLFF
TRBD2	TRBJ2-1	NA	TRBV10-1	TGCGCCACCTCCCGTGAACTAGCGGACAATGAGCAGTTCTTC	CATSRELADNEQFF
TRBD1	TRBJ2-5	NA	TRBV25-1	TGTGCCAGCACGACAGGGTTGACCCCCAGCAAACAAGAGACCCAGTACTTC	CASTTGLTPSKQETQYF
NA	TRBJ1-5	many	TRBV19	TGTGCCAGTAGTGGGTTGGGCGATCAGCCCCAGCATTTT	CASSGLGDQPQHF
TRBD1	TRBJ2-3	NA	TRBV28	TGTGCCAGCAGATCTTCCGGGACAGGCGGAGATACGCAGTATTTT	CASRSSGTGGDTQYF
NA	TRBJ2-5	NA	TRBV2	TGTGCCAGCAGTCGGACCCACGGGGGAGAGACCCAGTACTTC	CASSRTHGGETQYF
NA	TRBJ2-7	few	TRBV7-2	TGTGCCAGCAGCCAAGAGAAGAGGGGTCCGACCTTC	CASSQEKRGPTF
NA	TRBJ1-5	NA	TRBV7-8	TGTGCCAGCAGCTCTGAACAGCGGTATAGCAATCAGCCCCAGCATTTT	CASSSEQRYSNQPQHF
NA	TRBJ2-7	NA	TRBV20-1	TGCAGTGCTAGGGTGGCCACTTACGAGCAGTACTTC	CSARVATYEQYF
TRBD1	TRBJ1-2	once	TRBV12-3/TRBV12-4	TGTGCCAGTCTACAGGGGTTTGGCTACACCTTC	CASLQGFGYTF
NA	TRBJ1-4	NA	TRBV19	TGTGTCAGTAGGACGGGACGGACTAATGAAAAGCTGTTTTTT	CVSRTGRTNEKLFF
NA	TRBJ1-4	NA	TRBV25-1	TGTGCCAGCAGTGAATTGCCAGGTGAAAAACTGTTTTTT	CASSELPGEKLFF
TRBD2	TRBJ2-7	NA	TRBV27	TGTGCCAGCAGTACCAAACCGGGACTAGGATCCGAGCAGTACTTC	CASSTKPGLGSEQYF
TRBD1	TRBJ1-6	NA	TRBV2	TGTGCCAGCAGTGGCAACAGGGGGAACAATTCACCCCTCCACTTT	CASSGNRGNNSPLHF
NA	TRBJ2-3	NA	TRBV7-9	TGTGCCAGCAGCTTTGAAGGTTCCGACGGTAGCACAGATACGCAGTATTTT	CASSFEGSDGSTDTQYF
TRBD1	TRBJ2-1	NA	TRBV11-2	TGTGCCAGCAGCTGGCTCGGGACAGACCATTACAATGAGCAGTTCTTC	CASSWLGTDHYNEQFF
NA	TRBJ1-2	few	TRBV19	TGTGCCAGTAGTATGGCCGGAGGGGTGGATGGCTACACCTTC	CASSMAGGVDGYTF
NA	TRBJ2-5	NA	TRBV5-1	TGCGCCAGCAGCTTGTTCCCAGGGACCGAAGAGACCCAGCACTTC	CASSLFPGTEETQHF
NA	TRBJ2-7	NA	TRBV6-5	TGTGCCAGCAGTGAGGGGGGCCCCTCCTACGAGCAGTACTTC	CASSEGGPSYEQYF
NA	TRBJ2-1	few	TRBV19	TGTGCCAGTAGTTTTGGACCTGGGGGTTACAATGAGCAGTTCTTC	CASSFGPGGYNEQFF
NA	TRBJ2-5	NA	TRBV6-1	TGTGCCAGCAGTGAAGGGGCGGGCAACCAAGAGACCCAGTACTTC	CASSEGAGNQETQYF
NA	TRBJ1-2	many	TRBV10-1	TGCGCCAGCAGTGAAGGCCTGAGCTATGGCTACACCTTC	CASSEGLSYGYTF
NA	TRBJ1-1	NA	TRBV20-1	TGCAGTGCTAGGGGGGCGCACATTGAGGCTTTCTTT	CSARGAHIEAFF
NA	TRBJ1-1	NA	TRBV5-1	TGCGCCAGCCGGGCCGGGGACTTGAACACTGAAGCTTTCTTT	CASRAGDLNTEAFF
NA	TRBJ2-3	NA	TRBV10-1	TGCGCCAGCAGTGAGTCGCGGCGGGCAGATACGCAGTATTTT	CASSESRRADTQYF
NA	TRBJ1-2	NA	TRBV29-1	TGCAGCGTTGAAGATCGGGCGTATGACTACACCTTC	CSVEDRAYDYTF
NA	TRBJ2-2	few	TRBV7-2	TGTGCCAGCAGCTTAGTGATCACCGGGGAGCTGTTTTTT	CASSLVITGELFF
TRBD1	TRBJ1-4	NA	TRBV14	TGTGCCAGCATCCCTCAGGGGGGACAGAATGAAAAACTGTTTTTT	CASIPQGGQNEKLFF
NA	TRBJ1-6	NA	TRBV2	TGTGCCAGCAGTGGTCAGGGCTCCAATTCACCCCTCCACTTT	CASSGQGSNSPLHF
NA	TRBJ1-5	NA	TRBV7-9	TGTGCCAGCAGCTTAGGAGGGGAGCAGCCCCAGCATTTT	CASSLGGEQPQHF
TRBD1	TRBJ2-5	NA	TRBV27	TGTGCCAGCAGTCCCGATCTGGACAGGAGGTCTAGGACCCAGTACTTC	CASSPDLDRRSRTQYF